The 17 T cell receptor beta chains presented below share a single source sample, sequenced in a study of T cell clonality in common variable immunodeficiency. Clones were sequenced by immunoSEQ multiplex PCR, and TCRdb holds only the in-frame ones, with some missing. Observed in the sample are 25,000 or so clones, none of them singletons. Their antigens are not known. Regarding the study as a whole: Fewer deletions and N-nucleotide insertions were reportedly seen in common variable immunodeficiency TCR beta sequences.

Sequencing used peripheral blood mononuclear cells. These receptors all come from a human donor with common variable immunodeficiency.

This clone was recorded at least ten times. The read ends 3 residues early relative to the CDR3; the germline J gene fills the gap. This chain uses TRBV14 with TRBJ2-2; no clear D. V dropped 3 bases and J dropped 5 bases, with 7 bases sitting between them. Per the germline V gene, CDR1 is SGHDN and CDR2 is FVKESK. The CDR3 runs 13 residues. The CDR3 loop is CASSQLQTGELFF. Partial CDR3 DNA: TGTGCCAGCAGCCAGTTACAAACCGGGGAG.

With respect to this clone: The missing CDR3 end, 3 residues past where the read stops, is filled in from the germline J gene. This chain connects TRBV19 to TRBJ1-2; D perhaps matches TRBD1 (6 bases). CDR1 and CDR2 from the germline V gene are LNHDA and SQIVND (reference sequence). The V end lost 4 bases, the J end lost 6 bases, and 12 bases lay between the germline ends. The CDR3 has 13 amino acids. This chain's CDR3 is CASSKQGLDGYTF. The CDR3 bases that were read are TGTGCCAGTAGTAAACAGGGTTTAGATGGC.

As concerns this clone: The CDR3 is cut off 3 residues early in the read; its end comes from the germline J gene. The V and J genes are TRBV7-9 and TRBJ1-3; D gene uncertain. CDR3 length: 13 residues. Germline values: CDR1 SEHNR, CDR2 FQNEAQ (reference sequence). Trimming cost V 6 bases and J 1 base, with 7 bases left between them. CDR3 protein: CASSYGSGNTIYF. The CDR3 bases that were read are TGTGCCAGCAGTTACGGGTCTGGAAACACC.

In this sample, this clone turned up a few times. The sequence runs out 3 residues before the end of the CDR3; the remainder is reconstructed from the germline J gene. This chain joins TRBV18 and TRBJ2-2; 8 bases fit TRBD2. CDR1 and CDR2 (germline): KGHSH, LQKENI. The CDR3 sequence is 15 residues long. Trimming took 6 bases from V and 3 from J; bases not matched to a gene: 6. CDR3 DNA, as far as it was read: TGTGCCAGCTCCCCGAGGCGGGGGGACACCGGGGAG. Amino acid sequence: CASSPRRGDTGE. The whole CDR3 protein is CASSPRRGDTGELFF. Using reference TRBV18 and TRBJ2-2 for the parts outside the CDR3, the full variable domain is NAGVMQNPRHLVRRRGQEARLRCSPMKGHSHVYWYRQLPEEGLKFMVYLQKENIIDESGMPKERFSAEFPKEGPSILRIQQVVRGDSAAYFCASSPRRGDTGELFFGEGSRLTVL.

This clone was detected many times. CDR3 bases read: TGTGCCAGCAGCCAGGCCGACGCAGGTTGGGCTGGC. Protein: CASSQADAGWAG. The whole CDR3 protein reads CASSQADAGWAGYTF. The chain links TRBV14 to TRBJ1-2; no firm D call. The missing CDR3 end, 3 residues past where the read stops, is filled in from the germline J gene. The CDR3 loop spans 15 amino acids. The germline V gene encodes CDR1 SGHDN and CDR2 FVKESK. Trimming shortened V by 3 bases and J by 7 bases, and 18 bases separated the two germline ends.

Comment on this clone: The DNA ends 3 residues before the CDR3 does, and the rest of the CDR3 is filled in from the germline J gene. The V call is TRBV5-1, the J call TRBJ2-1; no firm D call. This CDR3 has 14 amino acids. Deletions cut 0 bases from V and 3 bases from J, with 7 bases between. Germline V gene sequence: CDR1 SGHRS, CDR2 YFSETQ. CDR3: CASSLGTNYNEQFF. CDR3 DNA, as far as it was read: TGCGCCAGCAGCTTGGGAACTAACTACAATGAG.

In the case of this clone: The CDR3 is cut off 3 residues early in the read; its end comes from the germline J gene. The gene calls are TRBV18 and TRBJ1-6; 9 bases line up with TRBD1. J was trimmed by 6 bases and V by 3 bases; bases with no gene match: 6. The CDR3 is made up of 16 amino acids. Germline V gene sequence: CDR1 KGHSH, CDR2 LQKENI. CDR3 sequence reads: CASSPSTGGGNSPLHF. CDR3 DNA (partial): TGTGCCAGCTCACCTTCGACAGGGGGGGGTAATTCACCC.

There are many counts of this clone. Read data end 3 residues before the CDR3 end; the end is taken from the germline J gene. The chain is built from TRBV6-1 and TRBJ2-3; possible D gene TRBD1, 5 bases. The CDR3 has 15 amino acids. Germline CDR1 MNHNS, CDR2 SASEGT. The V and J ends lost 6 bases and 0 bases respectively, with 13 bases between them. Incomplete CDR3 DNA: TGTGCCAGCAGCGAAACAGGTTTCAGCACAGATACG. The encoded protein is CASSETGFSTDT. The entire CDR3 protein reads CASSETGFSTDTQYF.

Note on this clone: From the germline J gene comes the end of the CDR3, since the read stops 3 residues before it. The chain recombines TRBV2 with TRBJ1-5; 11 positions match TRBD1. The V gene's germline CDR1 is SNHLY and CDR2 FYNNEI. This CDR3 is built from 15 residues. The ends lost 4 bases at V and 6 bases at J; junction bases unmatched: 5. The chain's CDR3 is CASSGTGGRGQPQHF. Partial CDR3 DNA: TGTGCCAGCAGTGGGACAGGGGGCAGGGGTCAGCCC.

In this sample, this clone turned up a few times. The DNA ends 3 residues before the CDR3 does, and the rest of the CDR3 is filled in from the germline J gene. The chain links TRBV5-1 to TRBJ2-3; D remains ambiguous. CDR1 and CDR2 from the germline V gene are SGHRS and YFSETQ. This CDR3 contains 13 residues. Trimming removed 3 bases from V and 2 bases from J, with 7 bases in between. CDR3 DNA, as far as it was read: TGCGCCAGCAGCTCCCTTCCCACAGATACG. Its translation is CASSSLPTDT. The whole CDR3 reads CASSSLPTDTQYF.

A word on this clone: From the germline J gene comes the end of the CDR3, since the read stops 3 residues before it. The chain joins TRBV7-2 to TRBJ2-5, with unresolved D. Germline lookup yields CDR1 SGHTA and CDR2 FQGNSA. Trimming removed 6 bases from V and 4 bases from J, with 9 bases in between. The CDR3 is made up of 12 amino acids. CDR3 residues: CASRPSGETQYF. The DNA read from the CDR3 is TGTGCCAGCAGACCCTCCGGAGAGACC.

This clone was counted many times. With the read ending 3 residues before the CDR3 end, the germline J gene is used to fill in that end. V and J are TRBV19 and TRBJ1-5; 8 bases match TRBD1. This CDR3 spans 21 amino acids. J lost 0 bases, V lost 4 bases, and 20 bases had no gene match. The germline CDR1 and CDR2 sequences are LNHDA and SQIVND (reference sequence). CDR3 bases read: TGTGCCAGTAGTAAGGTATGGGAACCGGGACAGGAGACTTATAGCAATCAGCCC. Its translation is CASSKVWEPGQETYSNQP. In full, the CDR3 is CASSKVWEPGQETYSNQPQHF.

This clone was counted at least ten times. The read ends 3 residues early relative to the CDR3; the germline J gene fills the gap. This chain connects TRBV30 to TRBJ2-7, with unresolved D. Germline V gene lookup returns CDR1 GTSNPN and CDR2 SVGIG (reference sequence). Deletions cut 5 bases from V and 2 bases from J, with 7 bases between. The CDR3 sequence is 11 residues long. The CDR3 DNA, read in part, is TGTGCCTGGGGGCGTACCTACGAG. Translation gives CAWGRTYE. The whole CDR3 region reads CAWGRTYEQYF.

This clone was observed a handful of times. The read is 3 residues too short to cover the CDR3 end, so that end is filled in from the germline J gene. The chain uses TRBV6-1 and TRBJ1-2, with TRBD1 as a possible D gene (5 bases). There are 13 residues in the CDR3. V dropped 2 bases and J dropped 4 bases, with 8 bases sitting between them. Germline V lookup: CDR1 MNHNS, CDR2 SASEGT. CDR3 DNA, as far as it was read: TGTGCCAGCAGTGAATCGGGGGTCTATGGC. Translation gives CASSESGVYG. The full CDR3 reads CASSESGVYGYTF.

A remark on this clone: The read ends 3 residues before the CDR3 terminus; that terminus is restored from the germline J gene. Other DNA sequences in this sample translate to the same CDR3. V is TRBV18 and J is TRBJ1-4; the match to TRBD1 covers 10 bases. CDR1 is KGHSH and CDR2 is LQKENI in the germline V gene. This CDR3 spans 17 amino acids. V was pared by 3 bases and J by 8 bases, with 12 bases of the junction left unmatched. The CDR3 sequence: CASSPGQGSTNLEKLFF. The sequenced CDR3 bases are TGTGCCAGCTCACCGGGACAGGGGTCCACTAACCTGGAAAAA.

This clone was picked up many times. The read gets to within 3 residues of the CDR3 end, and the germline J gene fills in the rest. V and J are TRBV11-3 and TRBJ2-1, with D uncertain. Germline V gene data show CDR1 as SGHNT and CDR2 as YENEEA. Between the trimmed V and J ends, which lost 1 base and 0 bases, there was a span of 4 bases. The CDR3 is 14 residues long. CDR3 DNA, as far as it was read: TGTGCCAGCAGCTTAGCGGGCTCCTACAATGAG. Protein: CASSLAGSYNE. The CDR3 reads in full as CASSLAGSYNEQFF.

This clone showed up many times. The read ends 3 residues shy of where the CDR3 ends; the end is completed using the germline J gene. This chain joins TRBV30 and TRBJ2-5, with 9 bases aligning to TRBD2. The CDR3 totals 14 residues. The V segment lost 4 bases and the J segment 7 bases; nucleotides outside the gene matches: 10. CDR1 GTSNPN and CDR2 SVGIG come from the germline V gene (reference sequence). The part of the CDR3 DNA that was read is TGTGCCTGGACGCGGCTAGCGGGATCTGGGACC. The encoded protein is CAWTRLAGSGT. From start to end, the CDR3 is CAWTRLAGSGTQYF.